Below are 19 T cell receptor beta chains sequenced from a single sample in a study of early T cells in non-severe SARS-CoV-2 infection. From the 5' RACE reads, TCRdb called clonotypes with MiXCR, one entry per CDR3 protein. The table lists about 60,000 distinct CDR3 sequences, roughly 5.5% of them singletons. The sequencing input was whole blood. These receptors were obtained from an adult who was a healthcare worker with PCR-confirmed SARS-CoV-2 infection or an uninfected control (not recorded which).

This clonotype occurred many times. The chain joins TRBV6-5 to TRBJ2-3; 7 bases map to TRBD2. Germline V gene lookup returns CDR1 MNHEY and CDR2 SVGAGI. The CDR3 contains 16 residues. Losses at the gene ends were 6 bases for V and 2 bases for J; bases not matched to a gene: 11. The CDR3 coding sequence is TGTGCCAGCAGCCGTCCACGCGGGGGTGACACAGATACGCAGTATTTT. Translation: CASSRPRGGDTDTQYF.

The chain carries TRBV19 and TRBJ1-2; no clear D. The CDR3 totals 14 residues. V was pared by 6 bases and J by 2 bases, with 13 bases between. The germline gives CDR1 LNHDA, CDR2 SQIVND (reference sequence). CDR3 sequence: CASRARAANYGYTF. The DNA of the CDR3 is TGTGCCAGTAGGGCGCGGGCAGCAAACTATGGCTACACCTTC.

This clonotype has more than one count but fewer than ten. The V gene is TRBV5-1, the J gene TRBJ2-5; 13 bases are shared with TRBD2. Germline lookup yields CDR1 SGHRS and CDR2 YFSETQ. The CDR3 runs to 18 residues. The J segment lost 2 bases and the V segment lost 1 base, leaving 8 bases of the junction unmatched. CDR3 sequence (DNA): TGCGCCAGCAGCTTGTTCGGGACTAGCGGGGTCTCACAAGAGACCCAGTACTTC. As protein: CASSLFGTSGVSQETQYF.

Worth noting for this clonotype: A much bigger clone sits one base away, suggesting this may be a read error. The rearrangement links TRBV27 to TRBJ2-7; a weak D match, TRBD1 (6 bases). Germline V gene data show CDR1 as MNHEY and CDR2 as SMNVEV (reference sequence). This CDR3 is built from 14 residues. In DNA, the CDR3 is TGTGCCAGCAGTTACCGGGACAACTCCTACGAGCAGTGCTTC. Translation gives CASSYRDNSYEQCF.

This clonotype showed up many times. V and J are TRBV12-3 or TRBV12-4 and TRBJ1-5; no clear D. This CDR3 has 15 residues. The V and J ends lost 7 bases and 6 bases respectively, with 19 bases between them. CDR3 in amino acids: CASTGGRERSQPQHF. The CDR3 coding sequence is TGTGCCAGCACGGGAGGAAGGGAGCGGTCTCAGCCCCAGCATTTT.

On this clonotype itself: This could be a read error, since a much larger clone is one nucleotide away. This chain uses TRBV3-1 with TRBJ2-7; 7 nucleotides agree with TRBD1. The length of the CDR3 is 14 residues. Germline V gene data show CDR1 as LGHDT and CDR2 as YNNKEL (reference sequence). In DNA, the CDR3 is TGTGCCATCAGCGGCGGACAGGTCACCTACGAGCAGTACTTC. It encodes CAISGGQVTYEQYF.

This clonotype was counted many times. The chain is built from TRBV9 and TRBJ2-2, with D maybe TRBD2 (7 bases). CDR1 is SGDLS, CDR2 YYNGEE, per germline. The CDR3 spans 14 residues. V shed 7 bases and J shed 2 bases, with 12 bases lying between them. In DNA, the CDR3 is TGTGCCAGCGGGGCGGGGGCAAACACCGGGGAGCTGTTTTTT. The encoded protein is CASGAGANTGELFF.

The table lists this clonotype with a few counts. The chain combines TRBV5-1 with TRBJ2-1; D is possibly TRBD1 (5 bases). The germline CDR1 and CDR2 sequences are SGHRS and YFSETQ. This CDR3 is 13 amino acids long. The V end was cut by 2 bases, the J end by 3 bases, with 6 bases between. CDR3 in amino acids: CASSFDSYNEQFF. The CDR3 DNA sequence: TGCGCCAGCAGCTTCGACAGCTACAATGAGCAGTTCTTC. Full variable domain (remainder filled in from reference TRBV5-1 and TRBJ2-1): KAGVTQTPRYLIKTRGQQVTLSCSPISGHRSVSWYQQTPGQGLQFLFEYFSETQRNKGNFPGRFSGRQFSNSRSEMNVSTLELGDSALYLCASSFDSYNEQFFGPGTRLTVL.

This clonotype was picked up many times. The J gene is TRBJ1-2, the V gene TRBV24-1, with TRBD1 as a possible D gene (6 bases). Germline V CDR1 and CDR2: KGHDR, SFDVKD. This CDR3 contains 13 residues. The germline V and J ends were trimmed by 7 bases and 6 bases, with 14 bases remaining between them. The CDR3 nucleotides are TGTGCCACCAGCCCCCGGGGGGCGAATGGCTACACCTTC. Translated: CATSPRGANGYTF.

The sample holds many counts of this clonotype. The chain carries TRBV10-1 and TRBJ1-1; D gene unclear. V lost 6 bases and J lost 13, with 24 bases in between. Germline values: CDR1 WNHNN, CDR2 SYGVQD (reference sequence). The CDR3 covers 14 residues. The CDR3 loop reads CASRATDGRLRGFF. As DNA, the CDR3 is TGCGCCAGCAGGGCTACGGACGGGCGGCTTCGGGGTTTCTTT.

V gene TRBV9 combines with J gene TRBJ2-3; 7 nucleotides match TRBD1. The germline CDR1 and CDR2 sequences are SGDLS and YYNGEE. The CDR3 runs to 16 residues. V trimming: 4 bases; J trimming: 3 bases; junction bases outside the gene matches: 11. This CDR3 is CASSLQTGWRTDTQYF. The CDR3 DNA sequence: TGTGCCAGCAGCCTGCAGACAGGGTGGCGGACAGATACGCAGTATTTT. Complete variable domain (other parts from reference TRBV9 and TRBJ2-3): DSGVTQTPKHLITATGQRVTLRCSPRSGDLSVYWYQQSLDQGLQFLIQYYNGEERAKGNILERFSAQQFPDLHSELNLSSLELGDSALYFCASSLQTGWRTDTQYFGPGTRLTVL.

This clonotype occurred many times. The rearrangement joins TRBV11-2 to TRBJ2-7; D possibly corresponds to TRBD2 (5 bases). CDR1 is SGHAT and CDR2 is FQNNGV in the germline V gene. V lost 11 bases and J lost 0, with 11 bases in between. The CDR3 sequence is 12 residues long. The CDR3 here is CAAGEGSYEQYF. The CDR3 nucleotides are TGTGCCGCCGGAGAGGGCTCCTACGAGCAGTACTTC.

In its sample, this clonotype was seen many times. The gene calls are TRBV29-1 and TRBJ2-1; 8 nucleotides agree with TRBD2. CDR1 is SQVTM and CDR2 is ANQGSEA in the germline V gene. With V trimmed by 7 bases and J by 2 bases, 7 bases remained unmatched. The CDR3 is 14 residues long. The CDR3 sequence is CSAPIAGPYNEQFF. The CDR3 DNA reads TGCAGCGCACCCATAGCGGGACCCTACAATGAGCAGTTCTTC.

This clonotype was counted ten times or more. This chain uses TRBV9 with TRBJ2-1, with a weak D call TRBD2 (5 bases). Trimming pared 5 bases from V and 6 bases from J, leaving 18 bases between. The germline V gene encodes CDR1 SGDLS and CDR2 YYNGEE. This CDR3 comprises 15 residues. The CDR3 DNA sequence: TGTGCCAGCAGTACTCAGCGGCAGCCCGGCAATGAGCAGTTCTTC. It encodes CASSTQRQPGNEQFF.

This clonotype was seen only a few times. The V call is TRBV6-2 or TRBV6-3, the J call TRBJ2-2, with TRBD2 matching 7 bases. The CDR3 totals 15 residues. From germline, CDR1 is MNHEY and CDR2 SVGEGT. V lost 5 bases, J lost 4 bases, and 7 bases stayed unmatched. The CDR3 DNA follows: TGTGCCAGCAGTGAAAGCGGGGCCGGCACCGGGGAGCTGTTTTTT. It codes for CASSESGAGTGELFF.

This clonotype was recorded many times. The chain couples TRBV10-3 to TRBJ2-1; 8 bases line up with TRBD1. The CDR3 runs to 14 residues. V was pared by 3 bases and J by 4 bases, with 2 bases of the junction left unmatched. The germline V gene encodes CDR1 ENHRY and CDR2 SYGVKD. CDR3 amino acids: CAISERDRYNEQFF. CDR3 in DNA: TGTGCCATCAGTGAAAGGGACAGGTACAATGAGCAGTTCTTC.

This clonotype was observed at least ten times. The V gene is TRBV20-1, the J gene TRBJ2-5, with TRBD2 as a possible D gene (5 bases). The CDR3 length is 14 residues. The germline V gene has CDR1 DFQATT and CDR2 SNEGSKA (reference sequence). Trimming removed 0 bases from V and 2 bases from J, with 10 bases in between. CDR3 loop: CSARDYERQETQYF. The CDR3, as DNA: TGCAGTGCTAGAGATTACGAGCGGCAAGAGACCCAGTACTTC.

This clonotype has a handful of counts. The J gene is TRBJ1-1, the V gene TRBV3-1; no definite D call. This CDR3 has 17 residues. Per the germline V gene, CDR1 is LGHDT and CDR2 is YNNKEL (reference sequence). Trimming removed 0 bases at V and 0 bases at J, with 14 bases between. The CDR3 bases are TGTGCCAGCAGCCAAGAGACGTTGGGGAAAATGAACACTGAAGCTTTCTTT. Amino acid sequence: CASSQETLGKMNTEAFF.

The chain is built from TRBV11-3 and TRBJ2-2, with 10 bases that match TRBD2. V lost 11 bases, J lost 4 bases, and 10 bases stayed unmatched. The CDR3 consists of 15 residues. From germline, CDR1 is SGHNT and CDR2 YENEEA. The CDR3 loop reads CAVREAGGGTGELFF. The CDR3 nucleotides are TGTGCCGTCCGAGAAGCGGGAGGGGGCACCGGGGAGCTGTTTTTT. The entire variable domain, with the rest obtained from reference TRBV11-3 and TRBJ2-2, is as follows: EAGVVQSPRYKIIEKKQPVAFWCNPISGHNTLYWYLQNLGQGPELLIRYENEEAVDDSQLPKDRFSAERLKGVDSTLKIQPAELGDSAVYLCAVREAGGGTGELFFGEGSRLTVL.